Sequencing of this T cell receptor beta chain was carried out in a study of blood T cell repertoires in COVID-19. About the study: COVID-19 samples from acute and convalescent phases originated in the United States, Italy and Spain. The cDNA or gDNA used as material had been derived from T cells, B-cell-depleted T cells, or PBMCs.

The participants were between about 18 and 100 years old and came from some 23 US areas. Membership in each cohort depended on participant-reported clinical history. TCRdb's table, derived via immunoSEQ multiplex PCR, lists solely in-frame clones and lacks some. In the table there are 150,000 or so clones, 70% to 85% of which are singletons. The CDR3 length is 12 residues. V lost 6 bases and J lost 8, with 13 bases in between. The source material was PBMCs or T cells enriched from blood (not recorded which). The source of this sequence is a middle-aged man who had recovered from COVID-19. V is TRBV12-3 or TRBV12-4 and J is TRBJ1-2; tentatively, D is TRBD1 (6 bases). The CDR3 sequence: CASRGAGYGYTF. In DNA form, the CDR3 reads TGTGCCAGCAGGGGGGCAGGGTACGGCTACACCTTC.